These 25 T cell receptor beta chains were sequenced from one sample in a study of cytomegalovirus exposure and HLA in healthy donors. The PCR made use of 60 Vbeta and 13 Jbeta primers. Only in-frame clones appear in the TCRdb table, and some are missing; sequencing was by immunoSEQ multiplex PCR. Of around 160,000 clones listed, approximately 82% are singletons. The sequenced sample was PBMCs. The receptors shown here come from a male donor in good health and CMV-seropositive.

This rearrangement joins TRBV27 to TRBJ2-1, with D tentatively TRBD2 (6 bases). The germline V and J ends were trimmed by 9 bases and 4 bases, with 10 bases remaining between them. The CDR3 loop spans 12 amino acids. Per the germline V gene, CDR1 is MNHEY and CDR2 is SMNVEV (reference sequence). The CDR3 nucleotides are TGTGCCAGTCGGGGGAGTTACAATGAGCAGTTCTTC. Its translation is CASRGSYNEQFF.

The chain couples TRBV4-3 to TRBJ1-4; 7 bases map to TRBD1. J gave up 6 bases and V 6 bases, and 7 bases lay outside the gene matches. CDR1 LGHNA and CDR2 YSLEER come from the germline V gene. This CDR3 has 14 amino acids. The CDR3 loop reads CASSYTGEDEKLFF. The CDR3 region has the DNA TGCGCCAGCAGTTATACAGGGGAGGATGAAAAACTGTTTTTT.

The chain combines TRBV19 with TRBJ1-2; D is ambiguous. The CDR3 runs to 14 residues. V was clipped by 3 bases and J by 7 bases, with 15 bases between them. The germline V gene encodes CDR1 LNHDA and CDR2 SQIVND (reference sequence). The CDR3 nucleotides are TGTGCCAGTAGTATTCCCGGCACGGGAGGTGGCTACACCTTC. It yields the protein CASSIPGTGGGYTF. Full variable domain (remainder filled in from reference TRBV19 and TRBJ1-2): DGGITQSPKYLFRKEGQNVTLSCEQNLNHDAMYWYRQDPGQGLRLIYYSQIVNDFQKGDIAEGYSVSREKKESFPLTVTSAQKNPTAFYLCASSIPGTGGGYTFGSGTRLTVV.

The chain combines TRBV6-1 with TRBJ1-2, with TRBD1 identical over 10 bases. The CDR3 consists of 14 residues. Germline V gene data show CDR1 as MNHNS and CDR2 as SASEGT. V trimming: 2 bases; J trimming: 8 bases; junction bases outside the gene matches: 5. The CDR3 DNA follows: TGTGCCAGCAGTGAAATAGGGACAGGGGACGGCTACACCTTC. This codes for CASSEIGTGDGYTF.

The chain employs TRBV11-2 and TRBJ2-1, with D maybe TRBD2 (5 bases). The CDR3 has 16 residues. V was trimmed by 4 bases and J by 0 bases, leaving 13 bases between them. Germline CDR1 SGHAT, CDR2 FQNNGV. The CDR3 DNA sequence: TGTGCCAGCAGCTCCAAGAGCGGTTACTCCTACAATGAGCAGTTCTTC. This sequence encodes CASSSKSGYSYNEQFF. Variable domain in full (rest from reference TRBV11-2 and TRBJ2-1): EAGVAQSPRYKIIEKRQSVAFWCNPISGHATLYWYQQILGQGPKLLIQFQNNGVVDDSQLPKDRFSAERLKGVDSTLKIQPAKLEDSAVYLCASSSKSGYSYNEQFFGPGTRLTVL.

This clone was detected only once. This chain uses TRBV7-9 with TRBJ2-3, with 9 bases aligning to TRBD2. Germline assignment: CDR1 SEHNR and CDR2 FQNEAQ (reference sequence). This CDR3 spans 16 amino acids. V lost 3 bases, J lost 0 bases, and 4 bases stayed unmatched. CDR3 loop: CASSLWSGRSTDTQYF. In nucleotides, the CDR3 is TGTGCCAGCAGCTTGTGGAGCGGGAGGAGCACAGATACGCAGTATTTT. The full variable domain, with the rest looked up from reference TRBV7-9 and TRBJ2-3, is DTGVSQNPRHKITKRGQNVTFRCDPISEHNRLYWYRQTLGQGPEFLTYFQNEAQLEKSRLLSDRFSAERPKGSFSTLEIQRTEQGDSAMYLCASSLWSGRSTDTQYFGPGTRLTVL.

CDR3 region: CASSVGLAESSGNTIYF. Here the CDR3 DNA reads TGTGCCAGCAGCGTAGGACTCGCCGAAAGCTCTGGAAACACCATATATTTT. The chain employs TRBV9 and TRBJ1-3; D is undetermined. Germline loops: CDR1 SGDLS, CDR2 YYNGEE. V was cut by 0 bases and J by 0 bases, with 13 bases left in between. The CDR3 extends over 17 amino acids.

DNA for the CDR3: TGTGCCTGGAGTGCGGGTGTAGGAAACACCATATATTTT. This translates into CAWSAGVGNTIYF. The genes are TRBV30 and TRBJ1-3; D uncertain. The CDR3 has 13 amino acids. Trimming pared 1 base from V and 4 bases from J, leaving 8 bases between. Germline V CDR1 and CDR2: GTSNPN, SVGIG (reference sequence).

The chain is built from TRBV7-9 and TRBJ2-1; 9 positions agree with TRBD2. This CDR3 spans 15 amino acids. The V and J ends lost 5 bases and 4 bases, in that order; junction bases with no gene match: 6. The germline CDR1 and CDR2 sequences are SEHNR and FQNEAQ (reference sequence). The CDR3 protein is CASSIRLAEYNEQFF. The DNA for the CDR3 is TGTGCCAGCAGCATCCGACTAGCGGAGTACAATGAGCAGTTCTTC.

The chain employs TRBV27 and TRBJ2-1; TRBD2 matches at 13 bases. The CDR3 has 15 residues. Trimming at V came to 2 bases and at J to 7 bases, leaving 2 bases not matched to a gene. Germline V CDR1 and CDR2: MNHEY, SMNVEV (reference sequence). CDR3 sequence reads: CASSLKGLAGNEQFF. CDR3 nucleotide sequence: TGTGCCAGCAGTTTAAAGGGACTAGCGGGGAATGAGCAGTTCTTC.

The chain joins TRBV18 to TRBJ2-4, with TRBD1 as a possible D gene (6 bases). CDR3 length: 17 amino acids. Germline V gene lookup returns CDR1 KGHSH and CDR2 LQKENI. Trimming took 3 bases from V and 6 from J, leaving 21 bases between them. Written as DNA, the CDR3 is TGTGCCAGCTCACCTGAGCAGGGGATGTCTTTAAGAAACATTCAGTACTTC. This codes for CASSPEQGMSLRNIQYF. The entire variable domain, with the rest obtained from reference TRBV18 and TRBJ2-4, is as follows: NAGVMQNPRHLVRRRGQEARLRCSPMKGHSHVYWYRQLPEEGLKFMVYLQKENIIDESGMPKERFSAEFPKEGPSILRIQQVVRGDSAAYFCASSPEQGMSLRNIQYFGAGTRLSVL.

This sequence joins TRBV9 and TRBJ2-4, with unresolved D. The CDR3 is 15 residues long. V lost 0 bases to trimming and J lost 2 bases, with 9 bases between them. The V gene's germline CDR1 is SGDLS and CDR2 YYNGEE. CDR3 in DNA: TGTGCCAGCAGCGTAGGTGGCCAGTCCAAAAACATTCAGTACTTC. As protein: CASSVGGQSKNIQYF.

The chain has TRBV28 and TRBJ2-3, with 9 nucleotides matching TRBD2. CDR3 length: 16 amino acids. CDR1 is MDHEN and CDR2 is SYDVKM in the germline V gene. Trimming took 9 bases from V and 4 from J; bases not matched to a gene: 14. DNA for the CDR3: TGTGCCAGTTTTGGGGCTGTAGCGGGAGAGTCAGATACGCAGTATTTT. Translating it yields CASFGAVAGESDTQYF. Full variable domain (rest looked up from reference TRBV28 and TRBJ2-3): DVKVTQSSRYLVKRTGEKVFLECVQDMDHENMFWYRQDPGLGLRLIYFSYDVKMKEKGDIPEGYSVSREKKERFSLILESASTNQTSMYLCASFGAVAGESDTQYFGPGTRLTVL.

The genes are TRBV10-2 and TRBJ2-5; no firm D call. CDR3 length: 14 residues. The germline V gene encodes CDR1 WSHSY and CDR2 SAAADI. V lost 0 bases and J 5 bases, leaving 10 bases between the germline ends. The DNA of the CDR3 is TGCGCCAGCAGTGAGTCCCTAGTAAGGGAGACCCAGTACTTC. This gives the protein CASSESLVRETQYF.

The chain uses TRBV5-8 and TRBJ1-1; 8 bases match TRBD1. Germline CDR1 is SGHTS and CDR2 is YDEGEE. V shed 2 bases, J shed 3 bases, and the junction held 3 bases outside the gene matches. The CDR3 length is 14 residues. For the CDR3, the DNA is TGTGCCAGCAGCTTCGGACAGGGCCACACTGAAGCTTTCTTT. It specifies CASSFGQGHTEAFF.

This chain uses TRBV19 with TRBJ1-1; D uncertain. Germline V CDR1 and CDR2: LNHDA, SQIVND (reference sequence). V was shortened by 5 bases and J by 1 base, with 14 bases between the two germline ends. The CDR3 contains 15 residues. CDR3 sequence: CASSAIGLKNTEAFF. CDR3 sequence (DNA): TGTGCCAGTAGTGCTATCGGACTGAAGAACACTGAAGCTTTCTTT.

The chain carries TRBV11-3 and TRBJ1-1, with TRBD1 identical over 9 bases. The CDR3 runs to 13 residues. Germline trimming cut 6 bases from V and 7 bases from J; bases unmatched to any gene: 6. Germline loops: CDR1 SGHNT, CDR2 YENEEA. The CDR3 is CASSFRTGVEAFF. CDR3 DNA sequence: TGTGCCAGCAGTTTCCGGACAGGGGTTGAAGCTTTCTTT.

The chain's CDR3 is CAWSGGEGKYF. The CDR3 bases are TGTGCCTGGAGCGGAGGCGAGGGAAAGTACTTC. The chain has TRBV30 and TRBJ2-7, with D maybe TRBD2 (5 bases). The CDR3 contains 11 residues. Deletions cut 3 bases from V and 11 bases from J, with 14 bases between. Germline V lookup: CDR1 GTSNPN, CDR2 SVGIG (reference sequence).

The chain has TRBV18 and TRBJ1-1; no clear D. Per germline, CDR1 KGHSH and CDR2 LQKENI. Trimming shortened V by 2 bases and J by 4 bases, and 17 bases separated the two germline ends. This CDR3 spans 16 amino acids. The CDR3: CASSPRTPGEGTEAFF. CDR3 sequence (DNA): TGTGCCAGCTCACCAAGGACTCCCGGGGAGGGCACTGAAGCTTTCTTT.

The chain links TRBV6-1 to TRBJ1-5; D is undetermined. The CDR3 is made up of 13 amino acids. In germline, CDR1 is MNHNS, CDR2 SASEGT. Trimming left V 2 bases short and J 6 bases short, with 8 bases between. The CDR3 DNA is TGTGCCAGCAGTGAACAGGCCGGTCAGCCCCAGCATTTT. Translated, it gives CASSEQAGQPQHF.

V and J are TRBV5-6 and TRBJ1-1, with no clear D. Germline V lookup: CDR1 SGHDT, CDR2 YYEEEE. V was pared by 6 bases and J by 4 bases, with 7 bases between. The CDR3 totals 11 residues. The CDR3 DNA reads as TGTGCCAGCACCCTCGGCACTGAAGCTTTCTTT. Protein product: CASTLGTEAFF. The entire variable domain, with the rest obtained from reference TRBV5-6 and TRBJ1-1, is as follows: DAGVTQSPTHLIKTRGQQVTLRCSPKSGHDTVSWYQQALGQGPQFIFQYYEEEERQRGNFPDRFSGHQFPNYSSELNVNALLLGDSALYLCASTLGTEAFFGQGTRLTVV.

The rearrangement links TRBV5-1 to TRBJ2-5; D unclear. The germline CDR1 and CDR2 sequences are SGHRS and YFSETQ. V lost 4 bases and J lost 3, with 4 bases in between. This CDR3 is built from 11 residues. The CDR3 DNA reads as TGCGCCAGCAGCGCTAAAGAGACCCAGTACTTC. Protein sequence: CASSAKETQYF.

The V call is TRBV7-2, the J call TRBJ2-5; 10 bases align to TRBD2. This CDR3 contains 17 residues. V was pared by 6 bases and J by 4 bases, with 14 bases of the junction left unmatched. The germline CDR1 and CDR2 sequences are SGHTA and FQGNSA. The CDR3 nucleotides are TGTGCCAGCAGTAGGGGTGGAGCGGGGGGGGAAGGAGAGACCCAGTACTTC. Its protein product is CASSRGGAGGEGETQYF.

The rearrangement links TRBV6-5 to TRBJ1-2; 8 bases are a match to TRBD1. Trimming at V came to 0 bases and at J to 8 bases, leaving 8 bases not matched to a gene. The CDR3 length is 15 residues. Germline V gene lookup returns CDR1 MNHEY and CDR2 SVGAGI. The chain's CDR3 is CASSYSSQGVNGYTF. The CDR3 DNA reads TGTGCCAGCAGTTACTCGTCACAGGGGGTGAACGGCTACACCTTC.

The gene calls are TRBV9 and TRBJ1-1; TRBD1 agrees at 7 bases. CDR3 length: 15 residues. V was clipped by 2 bases and J by 2 bases; unmatched bases: 6. Per germline, CDR1 SGDLS and CDR2 YYNGEE. CDR3 DNA: TGTGCCAGCAGCGTGACAGGGAACGGTAACACTGAAGCTTTCTTT. It codes for CASSVTGNGNTEAFF.